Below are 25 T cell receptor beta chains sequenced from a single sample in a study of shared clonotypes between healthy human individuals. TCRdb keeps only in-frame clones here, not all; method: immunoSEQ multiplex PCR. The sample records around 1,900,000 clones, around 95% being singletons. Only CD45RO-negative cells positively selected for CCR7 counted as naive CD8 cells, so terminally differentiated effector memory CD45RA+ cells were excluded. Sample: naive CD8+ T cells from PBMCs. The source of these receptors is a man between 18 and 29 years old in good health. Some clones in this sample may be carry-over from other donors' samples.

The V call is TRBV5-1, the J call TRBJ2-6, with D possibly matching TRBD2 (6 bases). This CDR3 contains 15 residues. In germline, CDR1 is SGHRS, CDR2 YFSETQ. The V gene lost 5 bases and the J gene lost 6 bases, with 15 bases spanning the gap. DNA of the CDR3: TGCGCCAGCAGGGAGCGGGTTCTAGAGGCCAACGTCCTGACTTTC. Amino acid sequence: CASRERVLEANVLTF.

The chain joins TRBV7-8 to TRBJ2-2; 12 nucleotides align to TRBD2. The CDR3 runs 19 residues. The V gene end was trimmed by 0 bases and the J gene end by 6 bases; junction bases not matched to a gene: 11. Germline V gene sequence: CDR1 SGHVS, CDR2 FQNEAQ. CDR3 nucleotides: TGTGCCAGCAGCTTAGCCGTGACTAGCGGGAGCACGGTCGCCGGGGAGCTGTTTTTT. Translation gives CASSLAVTSGSTVAGELFF.

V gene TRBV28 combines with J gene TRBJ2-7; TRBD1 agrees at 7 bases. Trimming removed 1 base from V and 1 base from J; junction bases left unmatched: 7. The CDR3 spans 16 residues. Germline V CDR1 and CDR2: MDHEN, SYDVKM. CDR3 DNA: TGTGCCAGCAGTTTATACAGGGGTGGGGAATCCTACGAGCAGTACTTC. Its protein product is CASSLYRGGESYEQYF.

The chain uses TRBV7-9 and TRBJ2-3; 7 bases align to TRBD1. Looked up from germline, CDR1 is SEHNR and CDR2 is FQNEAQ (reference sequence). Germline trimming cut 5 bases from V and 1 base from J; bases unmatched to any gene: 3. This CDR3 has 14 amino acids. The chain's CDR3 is CASSRDSRTDTQYF. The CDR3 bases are TGTGCCAGCAGCCGGGACAGCCGCACAGATACGCAGTATTTT. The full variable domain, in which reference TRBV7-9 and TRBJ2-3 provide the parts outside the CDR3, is DTGVSQNPRHKITKRGQNVTFRCDPISEHNRLYWYRQTLGQGPEFLTYFQNEAQLEKSRLLSDRFSAERPKGSFSTLEIQRTEQGDSAMYLCASSRDSRTDTQYFGPGTRLTVL.

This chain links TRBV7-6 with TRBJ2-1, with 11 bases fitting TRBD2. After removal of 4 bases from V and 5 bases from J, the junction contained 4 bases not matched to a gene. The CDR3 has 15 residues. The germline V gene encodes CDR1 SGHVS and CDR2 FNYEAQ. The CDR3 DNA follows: TGTGCCAGCAGCTCACTAGCGGGAGTCCACAATGAGCAGTTCTTC. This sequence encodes CASSSLAGVHNEQFF.

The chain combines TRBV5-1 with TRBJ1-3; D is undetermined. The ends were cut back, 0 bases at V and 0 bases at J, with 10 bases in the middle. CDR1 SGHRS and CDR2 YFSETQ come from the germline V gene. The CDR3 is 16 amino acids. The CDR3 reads CASSLDSGFSGNTIYF. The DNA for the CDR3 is TGCGCCAGCAGCTTGGATAGCGGTTTCTCTGGAAACACCATATATTTT.

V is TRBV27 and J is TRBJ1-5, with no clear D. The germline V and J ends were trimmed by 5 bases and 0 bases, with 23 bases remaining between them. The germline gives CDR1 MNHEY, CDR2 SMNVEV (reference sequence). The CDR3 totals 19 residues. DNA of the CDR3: TGTGCCAGCAGTACCCGGACGGATGTGGAGCGATATAGCAATCAGCCCCAGCATTTT. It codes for CASSTRTDVERYSNQPQHF.

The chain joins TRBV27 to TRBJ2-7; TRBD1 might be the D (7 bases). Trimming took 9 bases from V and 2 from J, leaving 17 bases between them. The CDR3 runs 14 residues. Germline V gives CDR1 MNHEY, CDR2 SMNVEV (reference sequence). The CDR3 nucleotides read TGTGCCAGTTCATACAGGGGAGGTCCCTACGAGCAGTACTTC. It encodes CASSYRGGPYEQYF.

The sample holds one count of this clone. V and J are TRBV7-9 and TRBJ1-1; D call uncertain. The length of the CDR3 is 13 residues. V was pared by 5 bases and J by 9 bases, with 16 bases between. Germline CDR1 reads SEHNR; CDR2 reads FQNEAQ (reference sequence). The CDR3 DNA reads TGTGCCAGCAGCCTAACTGCGGCCTCTCAAGCTTTCTTT. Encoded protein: CASSLTAASQAFF.

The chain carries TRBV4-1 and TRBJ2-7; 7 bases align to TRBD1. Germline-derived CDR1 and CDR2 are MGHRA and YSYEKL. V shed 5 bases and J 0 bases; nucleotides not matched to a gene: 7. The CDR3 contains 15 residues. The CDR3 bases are TGCGCCAGCAGCTATGACAGGGAGAGCTCCTACGAGCAGTACTTC. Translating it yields CASSYDRESSYEQYF.

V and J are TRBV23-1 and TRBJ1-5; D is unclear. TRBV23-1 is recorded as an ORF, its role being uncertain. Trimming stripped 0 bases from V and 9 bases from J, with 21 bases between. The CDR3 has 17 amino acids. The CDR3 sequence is CASSQSRPGQGFSPQHF. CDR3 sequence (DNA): TGCGCCAGCAGTCAATCCCGACCAGGCCAAGGATTCTCGCCCCAGCATTTT.

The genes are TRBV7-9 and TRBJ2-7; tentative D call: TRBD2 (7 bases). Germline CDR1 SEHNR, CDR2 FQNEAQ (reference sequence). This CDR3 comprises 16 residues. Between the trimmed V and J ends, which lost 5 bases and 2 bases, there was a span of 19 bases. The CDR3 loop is CASSPPGGTGTYEQYF. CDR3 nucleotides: TGTGCCAGCAGCCCGCCGGGGGGCACAGGGACCTACGAGCAGTACTTC.

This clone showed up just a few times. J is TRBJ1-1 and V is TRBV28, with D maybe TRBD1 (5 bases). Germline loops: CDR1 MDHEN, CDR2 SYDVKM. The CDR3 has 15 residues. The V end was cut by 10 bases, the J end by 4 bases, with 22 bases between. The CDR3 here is CATVGGAVWGTEAFF. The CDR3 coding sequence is TGTGCCACCGTAGGAGGGGCCGTTTGGGGCACTGAAGCTTTCTTT.

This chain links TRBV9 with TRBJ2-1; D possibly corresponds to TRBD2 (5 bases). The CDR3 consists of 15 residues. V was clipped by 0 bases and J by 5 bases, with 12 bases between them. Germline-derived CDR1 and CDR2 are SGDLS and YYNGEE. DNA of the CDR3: TGTGCCAGCAGCGTAGTTGGGCGGGTTGACAATGAGCAGTTCTTC. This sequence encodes CASSVVGRVDNEQFF.

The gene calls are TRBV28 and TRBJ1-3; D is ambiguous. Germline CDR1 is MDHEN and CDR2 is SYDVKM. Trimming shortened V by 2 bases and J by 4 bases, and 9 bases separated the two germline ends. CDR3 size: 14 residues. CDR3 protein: CASSLTLRGNTIYF. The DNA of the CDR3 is TGTGCCAGCAGTTTAACCCTTCGGGGAAACACCATATATTTT. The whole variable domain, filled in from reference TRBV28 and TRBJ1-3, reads DVKVTQSSRYLVKRTGEKVFLECVQDMDHENMFWYRQDPGLGLRLIYFSYDVKMKEKGDIPEGYSVSREKKERFSLILESASTNQTSMYLCASSLTLRGNTIYFGEGSWLTVV.

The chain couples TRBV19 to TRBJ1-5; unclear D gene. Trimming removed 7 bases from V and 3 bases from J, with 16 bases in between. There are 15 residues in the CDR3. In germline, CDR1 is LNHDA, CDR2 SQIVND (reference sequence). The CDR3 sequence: CASIAGHGDNQPQHF. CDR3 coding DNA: TGTGCCAGTATAGCAGGCCATGGCGACAATCAGCCCCAGCATTTT.

The CDR3 DNA reads TGTGCCAGCAGCGTAGATGAAGAGCAGTTCTTC. The encoded protein is CASSVDEEQFF. The chain is built from TRBV9 and TRBJ2-1; D call uncertain. This CDR3 comprises 11 residues. Germline V CDR1 and CDR2: SGDLS, YYNGEE. Trimming removed 0 bases from V and 10 bases from J, with 5 bases in between.

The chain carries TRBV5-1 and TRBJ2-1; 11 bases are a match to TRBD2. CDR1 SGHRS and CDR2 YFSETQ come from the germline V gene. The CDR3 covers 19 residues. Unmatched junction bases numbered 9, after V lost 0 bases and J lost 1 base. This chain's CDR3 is CASSLVRLAGGSSYNEQFF. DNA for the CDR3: TGCGCCAGCAGCTTGGTTCGCCTAGCGGGAGGATCATCCTACAATGAGCAGTTCTTC. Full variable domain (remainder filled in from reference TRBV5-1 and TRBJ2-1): KAGVTQTPRYLIKTRGQQVTLSCSPISGHRSVSWYQQTPGQGLQFLFEYFSETQRNKGNFPGRFSGRQFSNSRSEMNVSTLELGDSALYLCASSLVRLAGGSSYNEQFFGPGTRLTVL.

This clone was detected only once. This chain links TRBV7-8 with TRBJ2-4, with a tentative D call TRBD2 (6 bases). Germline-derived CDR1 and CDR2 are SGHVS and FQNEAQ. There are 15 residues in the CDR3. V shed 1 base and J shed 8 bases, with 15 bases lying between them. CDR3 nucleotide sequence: TGTGCCAGCAGCTTAGACGGACAAAGGAGGGACATTCAGTACTTC. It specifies CASSLDGQRRDIQYF.

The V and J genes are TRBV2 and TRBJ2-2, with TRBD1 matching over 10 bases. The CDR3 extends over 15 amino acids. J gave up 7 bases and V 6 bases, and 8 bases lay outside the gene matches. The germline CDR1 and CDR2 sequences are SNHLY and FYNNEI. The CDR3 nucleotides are TGTGCCAGCAGGATCCCGGGACAGGGGATCGGGGAGCTGTTTTTT. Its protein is CASRIPGQGIGELFF.

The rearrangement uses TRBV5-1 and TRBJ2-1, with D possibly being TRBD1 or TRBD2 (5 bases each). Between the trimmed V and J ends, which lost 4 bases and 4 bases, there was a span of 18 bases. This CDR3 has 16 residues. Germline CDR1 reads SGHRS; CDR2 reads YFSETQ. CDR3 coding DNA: TGCGCCAGCAGCCCCGGGACGAGCCCTTTGTACAATGAGCAGTTCTTC. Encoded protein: CASSPGTSPLYNEQFF.

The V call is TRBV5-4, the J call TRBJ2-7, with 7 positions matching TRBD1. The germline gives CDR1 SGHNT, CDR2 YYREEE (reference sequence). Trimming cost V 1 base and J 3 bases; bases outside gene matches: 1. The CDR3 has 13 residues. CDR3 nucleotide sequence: TGTGCCAGCAGCTTGACAGGGGACTACGAGCAGTACTTC. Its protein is CASSLTGDYEQYF.

CDR3 amino acids: CASSDRQGTHEQYF. Here the CDR3 DNA reads TGTGCCAGCAGCGACCGACAGGGAACCCACGAGCAGTACTTC. V usage is TRBV7-2 and J usage is TRBJ2-7; 7 nucleotides match TRBD1. Unmatched junction bases numbered 9, after V lost 5 bases and J lost 5 bases. The CDR3 has 14 amino acids. Germline V CDR1 and CDR2: SGHTA, FQGNSA.

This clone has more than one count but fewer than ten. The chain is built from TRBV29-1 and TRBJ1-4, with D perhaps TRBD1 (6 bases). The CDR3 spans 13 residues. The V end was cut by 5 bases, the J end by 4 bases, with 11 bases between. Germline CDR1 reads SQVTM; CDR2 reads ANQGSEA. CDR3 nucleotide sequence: TGCAGCGTTCAACAGGGCTTTAATGAAAAACTGTTTTTT. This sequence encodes CSVQQGFNEKLFF.

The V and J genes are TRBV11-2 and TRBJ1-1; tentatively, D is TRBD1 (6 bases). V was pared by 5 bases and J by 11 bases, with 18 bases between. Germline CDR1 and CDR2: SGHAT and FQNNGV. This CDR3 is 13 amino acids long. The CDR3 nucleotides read TGTGCCAGCAGCCCGGGCAGGGGACTCGAGGCTTTCTTT. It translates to CASSPGRGLEAFF.